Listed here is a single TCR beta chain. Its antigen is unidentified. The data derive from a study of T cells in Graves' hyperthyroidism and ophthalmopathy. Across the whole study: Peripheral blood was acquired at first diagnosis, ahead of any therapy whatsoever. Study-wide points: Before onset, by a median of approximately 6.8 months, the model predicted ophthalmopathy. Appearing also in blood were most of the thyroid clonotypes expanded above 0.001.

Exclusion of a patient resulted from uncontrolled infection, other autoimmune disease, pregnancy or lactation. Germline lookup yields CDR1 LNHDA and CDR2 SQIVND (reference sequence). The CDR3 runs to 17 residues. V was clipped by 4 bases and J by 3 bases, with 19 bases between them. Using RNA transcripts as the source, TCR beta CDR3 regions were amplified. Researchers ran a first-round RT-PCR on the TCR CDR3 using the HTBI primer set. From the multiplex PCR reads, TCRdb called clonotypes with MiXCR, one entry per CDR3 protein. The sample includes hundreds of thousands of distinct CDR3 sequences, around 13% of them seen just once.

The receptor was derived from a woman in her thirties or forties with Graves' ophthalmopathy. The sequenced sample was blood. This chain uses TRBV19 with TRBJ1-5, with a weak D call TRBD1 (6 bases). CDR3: CASSRGGAPPLNQPQHF. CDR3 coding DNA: TGTGCCAGTAGTAGGGGGGGGGCCCCCCCTCTCAATCAGCCCCAGCATTTT.